This TCR beta chain stems from a study of STAT5B mutations in CD4+ large granular lymphocyte leukemia. The protocol was immunoSEQ multiplex PCR, while the TCRdb copy is restricted to in-frame clones and leaves out a portion. The sample lists 45,000 to 55,000 clones; approximately 70% were seen once. The TCR comes from a human donor in good health. Material for sequencing was CD4+ T cells from blood buffy coats.

CDR3 sequence reads: CASISSADMNTEAFF. CDR3 DNA: TGTGCCAGCATCTCCTCGGCAGATATGAACACTGAAGCTTTCTTT. The chain combines TRBV28 with TRBJ1-1, with D uncertain. The CDR3 consists of 15 residues. Germline-derived CDR1 and CDR2 are MDHEN and SYDVKM. The V end was cut by 7 bases, the J end by 0 bases, with 15 bases between. Complete variable domain (other parts from reference TRBV28 and TRBJ1-1): DVKVTQSSRYLVKRTGEKVFLECVQDMDHENMFWYRQDPGLGLRLIYFSYDVKMKEKGDIPEGYSVSREKKERFSLILESASTNQTSMYLCASISSADMNTEAFFGQGTRLTVV.